These 21 T cell receptor beta chains were sequenced from one sample in a study of blood T cells in healthy people across ages. The authors ran a second PCR of about 7 to 12 cycles using a sample-barcoded 5' primer and a J-beta primer mix. TCRdb called the 5' RACE reads again in MiXCR, with one record for every CDR3 protein. The sample carries fewer than 900,000 distinct CDR3 sequences, roughly 44% recorded once. What was sequenced was blood. Source of these receptors: a woman aged 55-70 years in good health.

At least ten counts were recorded for this clonotype. This chain links TRBV29-1 with TRBJ2-1; either TRBD1 or TRBD2 may supply D (5 bases each). With 7 bases removed from V and 8 bases from J, the gap between germline ends came to 18 bases. In germline, CDR1 is SQVTM, CDR2 ANQGSEA. The CDR3 consists of 13 residues. Written as DNA, the CDR3 is TGCAGCGGTCGGGCGTCGTTGGGGGATGAGCAGTTCTTC. It codes for CSGRASLGDEQFF.

As regards this clonotype: The junction departs from germline at one end; a sequencing error may be responsible. The chain links TRBV2 to TRBJ2-7, with 8 bases aligning to TRBD2. The J call is doubtful: the DNA matches TRBJ2-5 better. Germline CDR1 SNHLY, CDR2 FYNNEI. The CDR3 totals 15 residues. Here the CDR3 reads CASRPMRGGQGTQYF. In DNA, the CDR3 is TGTGCCAGCAGGCCCATGCGCGGGGGGCAAGGGACCCAGTACTTC.

This clonotype was counted only a few times. The chain couples TRBV2 to TRBJ2-3; TRBD1 matches at 9 bases. The length of the CDR3 is 12 residues. Germline V gives CDR1 SNHLY, CDR2 FYNNEI. Unmatched junction bases numbered 2, after V lost 8 bases and J lost 5 bases. The CDR3 DNA reads TGTGCCAGCGGACAGGGGATAGATACGCAGTATTTT. Translation gives CASGQGIDTQYF.

A few counts support this clonotype. CDR3 coding DNA: TGTGCCAGCAGGCTAGCGGTTTCCTACGAGCAGTACTTC. This translates into CASRLAVSYEQYF. The chain joins TRBV3-1 to TRBJ2-7; 7 nucleotides match TRBD2. After removal of 6 bases from V and 1 base from J, the junction contained 3 bases not matched to a gene. Germline CDR1 reads LGHDT; CDR2 reads YNNKEL (reference sequence). This CDR3 contains 13 residues.

The chain uses TRBV4-3 and TRBJ2-1; D unclear. The ends were cut back, 0 bases at V and 6 bases at J, with 9 bases in the middle. The CDR3 is made up of 14 amino acids. Germline CDR1 and CDR2: LGHNA and YSLEER. In nucleotides, the CDR3 is TGCGCCAGCAGCCAAGATCGTTACGTCAATGAGCAGTTCTTC. This sequence encodes CASSQDRYVNEQFF.

Turning to this clonotype: Since the CDR3 does not end with the conserved phenylalanine or tryptophan, this likely comes from a read error. Because the CDR3's place on the DNA is in doubt, the DNA is left out and the CDR3 is given as listed by TCRdb. The CDR3 sequence is CASRRAGTDTEYS. V is TRBV12-3 or TRBV12-4 and J is TRBJ2-3. Counting both end residues, the CDR3 totals 13 amino acids.

Remarks on this clonotype: One end of the junction varies from germline; a read error may be responsible. The V call is TRBV6-4, the J call TRBJ2-4; D might be TRBD2 (7 bases). The V gene's germline CDR1 is MRHNA and CDR2 SNTAGT. The CDR3 has 14 residues. This chain's CDR3 is CASSEVGGANEQYF. For the CDR3, the DNA is TGTGCCAGTAGTGAGGTAGGGGGGGCGAATGAGCAGTACTTC.

The V gene is TRBV5-1, the J gene TRBJ2-5, with a weak D call TRBD1 (5 bases). V was pared by 1 base and J by 5 bases, with 18 bases between. This CDR3 has 16 residues. The germline CDR1 and CDR2 sequences are SGHRS and YFSETQ. The CDR3 sequence: CASSLLGVRLGETQYF. CDR3 nucleotide sequence: TGCGCCAGCAGCTTGTTAGGGGTCCGGTTAGGGGAGACCCAGTACTTC. Variable domain in full (rest from reference TRBV5-1 and TRBJ2-5): KAGVTQTPRYLIKTRGQQVTLSCSPISGHRSVSWYQQTPGQGLQFLFEYFSETQRNKGNFPGRFSGRQFSNSRSEMNVSTLELGDSALYLCASSLLGVRLGETQYFGPGTRLLVL.

This clonotype has a count of ten or more. The rearrangement uses TRBV7-2 and TRBJ2-5; possible D gene TRBD1, 5 bases. The ends were cut back, 3 bases at V and 4 bases at J, with 9 bases in the middle. CDR1 is SGHTA and CDR2 is FQGNSA in the germline V gene. There are 13 residues in the CDR3. The CDR3 reads CASSFAGSETQYF. CDR3 DNA sequence: TGTGCCAGCAGCTTTGCAGGGTCAGAGACCCAGTACTTC.

This chain connects TRBV6-1 to TRBJ2-5; the match to TRBD1 covers 9 bases. The CDR3 is 15 amino acids. V was pared by 5 bases and J by 2 bases, with 6 bases of the junction left unmatched. CDR1 is MNHNS and CDR2 is SASEGT in the germline V gene. In DNA form, the CDR3 reads TGTGCCAGCAGTCCCCACAGGGGGCTGCAAGAGACCCAGTACTTC. This encodes CASSPHRGLQETQYF.

In this sample, this clonotype turned up a few times. The CDR3 sequence is CASSQDDRVGSYGYTF. DNA of the CDR3: TGTGCCAGCAGCCAAGATGACAGGGTCGGGAGCTATGGCTACACCTTC. V usage is TRBV3-1 and J usage is TRBJ1-2; TRBD1 aligns across 7 bases. V was pared by 0 bases and J by 4 bases, with 8 bases of the junction left unmatched. Germline lookup yields CDR1 LGHDT and CDR2 YNNKEL (reference sequence). The CDR3 contains 16 residues.

Concerning this clonotype itself: A read error may produce the germline difference seen at one junction end. The CDR3 protein is CASSQAGTTFYGQYF. CDR3 DNA: TGCGCCAGCAGCCAAGCCGGGACAACTTTCTACGGGCAGTACTTC. The chain couples TRBV4-3 to TRBJ2-7; D may be TRBD1 (6 bases). Germline CDR1 is LGHNA and CDR2 is YSLEER. The CDR3 sequence is 15 residues long.

As for this clonotype: This may come from a read error, since a much larger clone is one base off. The chain recombines TRBV7-3 with TRBJ2-3; TRBD2 agrees at 8 bases. The CDR3 length is 17 residues. Germline trimming cut 0 bases from V and 9 bases from J; bases unmatched to any gene: 14. Germline V CDR1 and CDR2: SGHTA, FQGTGA. Here the CDR3 DNA reads TGTGCCAGCAGCTTAACGTTCGGCGGGGGGTCCAGGGAGACGCAGTATTTT. Amino acids: CASSLTFGGGSRETQYF.

This clonotype was detected a few times. The chain uses TRBV28 and TRBJ2-1, with D maybe TRBD2 (5 bases). The ends were cut back, 1 base at V and 7 bases at J, with 14 bases in the middle. Germline assignment: CDR1 MDHEN and CDR2 SYDVKM. The CDR3 consists of 15 residues. This chain's CDR3 is CASSLYGVGENEQFF. The DNA for the CDR3 is TGTGCCAGCAGTTTATATGGGGTCGGGGAGAATGAGCAGTTCTTC. Looking up the rest from reference TRBV28 and TRBJ2-1 gives the full variable domain: DVKVTQSSRYLVKRTGEKVFLECVQDMDHENMFWYRQDPGLGLRLIYFSYDVKMKEKGDIPEGYSVSREKKERFSLILESASTNQTSMYLCASSLYGVGENEQFFGPGTRLTVL.

The chain links TRBV7-9 to TRBJ1-4, with 8 bases aligning to TRBD1. Germline V gene data show CDR1 as SEHNR and CDR2 as FQNEAQ (reference sequence). J gave up 8 bases and V 6 bases, and 5 bases lay outside the gene matches. The CDR3 totals 13 residues. The CDR3 DNA sequence: TGTGCCAGCAGTTCTCGACAGGGGGAAAAACTGTTTTTT. It specifies CASSSRQGEKLFF.

The chain links TRBV6-1 to TRBJ2-7; perhaps TRBD2 as D (6 bases). Germline lookup yields CDR1 MNHNS and CDR2 SASEGT. The CDR3 extends over 13 amino acids. The V end lost 5 bases, the J end lost 4 bases, and 12 bases lay between the germline ends. The CDR3 is CASSNRDSYEQYF. The CDR3 DNA reads as TGTGCCAGCAGTAACCGGGACTCGTACGAGCAGTACTTC.

The chain's CDR3 is CASSPSASGPWTDTQYF. The CDR3 nucleotides read TGCGCCAGCAGCCCATCCGCTAGCGGACCCTGGACAGATACGCAGTATTTT. This rearrangement joins TRBV5-1 to TRBJ2-3; TRBD2 aligns across 7 bases. After removal of 4 bases from V and 3 bases from J, the junction contained 14 bases not matched to a gene. The length of the CDR3 is 17 residues. The germline gives CDR1 SGHRS, CDR2 YFSETQ. The variable domain in full, with the rest retrieved from reference TRBV5-1 and TRBJ2-3, is KAGVTQTPRYLIKTRGQQVTLSCSPISGHRSVSWYQQTPGQGLQFLFEYFSETQRNKGNFPGRFSGRQFSNSRSEMNVSTLELGDSALYLCASSPSASGPWTDTQYFGPGTRLTVL.

The chain joins TRBV20-1 to TRBJ2-5, with no clear D. V dropped 5 bases and J dropped 4 bases, with 14 bases sitting between them. The germline V gene has CDR1 DFQATT and CDR2 SNEGSKA (reference sequence). The CDR3 covers 13 residues. The CDR3 protein is CSAHLGWSETQYF. As DNA, the CDR3 is TGCAGTGCTCACCTAGGTTGGTCAGAGACCCAGTACTTC.

This clonotype was seen a few times. The chain employs TRBV4-3 and TRBJ2-2; 7 nucleotides align to TRBD2. The CDR3 runs 16 residues. Germline loops: CDR1 LGHNA, CDR2 YSLEER. With 6 bases clipped from V and 4 bases from J, the junction kept 11 bases outside the gene matches. The CDR3 loop reads CASSPQGGIATGELFF. The CDR3, as DNA: TGCGCCAGCAGTCCCCAGGGAGGGATTGCCACCGGGGAGCTGTTTTTT.

V is TRBV28 and J is TRBJ2-5; D call uncertain. Germline values: CDR1 MDHEN, CDR2 SYDVKM. Deletions cut 2 bases from V and 6 bases from J, with 7 bases between. CDR3 length equals 12 residues. The CDR3 sequence is CASSLRAKTQYF. The CDR3 nucleotides read TGTGCCAGCAGTTTACGCGCAAAGACCCAGTACTTC.

The rearrangement joins TRBV12-3 or TRBV12-4 to TRBJ1-1; D ambiguous. V was pared by 1 base and J by 0 bases, with 12 bases between. CDR3 length: 16 residues. CDR3 nucleotide sequence: TGTGCCAGCAGTTTAGGTTTAGGGCAGTTGAACACTGAAGCTTTCTTT. Protein sequence: CASSLGLGQLNTEAFF.